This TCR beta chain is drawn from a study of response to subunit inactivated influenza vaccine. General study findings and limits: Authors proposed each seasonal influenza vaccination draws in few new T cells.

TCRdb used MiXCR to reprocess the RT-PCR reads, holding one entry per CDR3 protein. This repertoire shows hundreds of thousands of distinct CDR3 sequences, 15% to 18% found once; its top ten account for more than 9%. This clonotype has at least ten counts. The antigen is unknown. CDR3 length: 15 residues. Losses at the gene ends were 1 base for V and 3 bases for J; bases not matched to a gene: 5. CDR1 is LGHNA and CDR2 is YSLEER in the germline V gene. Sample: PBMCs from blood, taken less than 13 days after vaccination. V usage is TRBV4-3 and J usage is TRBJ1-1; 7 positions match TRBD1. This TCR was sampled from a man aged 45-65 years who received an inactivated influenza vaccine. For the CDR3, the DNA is TGCGCCAGCAGCCAAGCTAGACAGGGTCACACTGAAGCTTTCTTT. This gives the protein CASSQARQGHTEAFF.